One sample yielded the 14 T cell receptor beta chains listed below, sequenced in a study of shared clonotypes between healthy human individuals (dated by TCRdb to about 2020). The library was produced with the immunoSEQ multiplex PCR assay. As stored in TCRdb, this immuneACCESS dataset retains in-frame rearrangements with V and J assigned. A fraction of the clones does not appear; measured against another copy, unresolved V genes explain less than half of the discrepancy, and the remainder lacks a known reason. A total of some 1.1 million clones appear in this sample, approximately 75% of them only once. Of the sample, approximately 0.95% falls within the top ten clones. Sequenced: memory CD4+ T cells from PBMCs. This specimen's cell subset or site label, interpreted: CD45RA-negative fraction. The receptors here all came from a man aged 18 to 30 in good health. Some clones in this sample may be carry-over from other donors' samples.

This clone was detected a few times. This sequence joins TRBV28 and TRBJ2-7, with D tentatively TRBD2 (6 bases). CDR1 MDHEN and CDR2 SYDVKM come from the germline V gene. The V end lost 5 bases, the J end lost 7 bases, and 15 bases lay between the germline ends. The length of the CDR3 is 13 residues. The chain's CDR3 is CASSASGSWEQYF. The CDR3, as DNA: TGTGCCAGCAGTGCGAGCGGGTCTTGGGAGCAGTACTTC.

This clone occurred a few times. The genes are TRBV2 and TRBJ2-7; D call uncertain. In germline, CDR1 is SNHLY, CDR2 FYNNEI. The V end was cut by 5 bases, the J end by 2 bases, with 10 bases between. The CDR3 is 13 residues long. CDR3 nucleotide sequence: TGTGCCAGCAGTAACGACGGAGCCTACGAGCAGTACTTC. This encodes CASSNDGAYEQYF.

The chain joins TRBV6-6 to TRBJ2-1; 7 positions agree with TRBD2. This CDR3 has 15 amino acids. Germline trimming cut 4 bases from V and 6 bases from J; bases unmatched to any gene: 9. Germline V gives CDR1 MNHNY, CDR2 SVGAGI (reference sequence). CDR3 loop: CASSSRLATTNEQFF. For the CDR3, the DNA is TGTGCCAGCAGTTCTCGACTAGCTACTACCAATGAGCAGTTCTTC.

The CDR3 DNA sequence: TGTGCCAGCAGCGTCGGGACAGGGTCTGGGAATGAGCAGTTCTTC. Translated: CASSVGTGSGNEQFF. The V call is TRBV9, the J call TRBJ2-1; 9 bases agree with TRBD1. The CDR3 covers 15 residues. Germline V CDR1 and CDR2: SGDLS, YYNGEE. V dropped 2 bases and J dropped 7; count of bases not matched to a gene: 7.

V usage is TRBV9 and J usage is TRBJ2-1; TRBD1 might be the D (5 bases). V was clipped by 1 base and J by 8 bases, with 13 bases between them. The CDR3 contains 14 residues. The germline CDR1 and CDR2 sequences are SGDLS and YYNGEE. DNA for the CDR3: TGTGCCAGCAGCGTAAACCCCACACAGGATGAGCAGTTCTTC. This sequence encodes CASSVNPTQDEQFF.

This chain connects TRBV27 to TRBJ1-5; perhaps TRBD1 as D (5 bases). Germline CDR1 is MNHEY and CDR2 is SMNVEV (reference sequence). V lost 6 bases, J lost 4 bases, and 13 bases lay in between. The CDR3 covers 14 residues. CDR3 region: CASREGRKNQPQHF. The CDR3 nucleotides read TGTGCCAGCAGAGAGGGACGAAAAAATCAGCCCCAGCATTTT.

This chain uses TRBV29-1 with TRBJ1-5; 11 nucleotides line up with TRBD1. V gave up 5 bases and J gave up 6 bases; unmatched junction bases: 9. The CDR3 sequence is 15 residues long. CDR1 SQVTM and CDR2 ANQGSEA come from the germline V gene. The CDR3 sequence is CSVLGTGGFGQPQHF. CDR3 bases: TGCAGCGTTCTAGGGACAGGGGGTTTTGGTCAGCCCCAGCATTTT. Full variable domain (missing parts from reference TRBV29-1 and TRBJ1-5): SAVISQKPSRDICQRGTSLTIQCQVDSQVTMMFWYRQQPGQSLTLIATANQGSEATYESGFVIDKFPISRPNLTFSTLTVSNMSPEDSSIYLCSVLGTGGFGQPQHFGDGTRLSIL.

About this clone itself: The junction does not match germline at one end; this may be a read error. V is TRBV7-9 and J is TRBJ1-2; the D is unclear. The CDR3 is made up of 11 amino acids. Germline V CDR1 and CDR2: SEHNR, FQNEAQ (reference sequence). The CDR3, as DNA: TGTGCCAGCAGCTTAGAGTCCCCGACGGCCTTC. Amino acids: CASSLESPTAF. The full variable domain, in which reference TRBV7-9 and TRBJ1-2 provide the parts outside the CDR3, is DTGVSQNPRHKITKRGQNVTFRCDPISEHNRLYWYRQTLGQGPEFLTYFQNEAQLEKSRLLSDRFSAERPKGSFSTLEIQRTEQGDSAMYLCASSLESPTAFGSGTRLTVV.

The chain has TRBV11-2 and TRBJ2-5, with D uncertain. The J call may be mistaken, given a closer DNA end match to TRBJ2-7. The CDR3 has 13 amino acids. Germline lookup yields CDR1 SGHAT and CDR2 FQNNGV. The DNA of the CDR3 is TGTGCCAGCAGCTTAGAGTCATCCAACGAGCAGTACTTC. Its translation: CASSLESSNEQYF.

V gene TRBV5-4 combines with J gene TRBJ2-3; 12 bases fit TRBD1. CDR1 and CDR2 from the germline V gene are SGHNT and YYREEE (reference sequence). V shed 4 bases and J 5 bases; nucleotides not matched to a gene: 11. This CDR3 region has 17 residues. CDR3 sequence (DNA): TGTGCCAGCAGCCCCGGCTTGGGACAGGGGGCGGGAGATACGCAGTATTTT. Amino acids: CASSPGLGQGAGDTQYF.

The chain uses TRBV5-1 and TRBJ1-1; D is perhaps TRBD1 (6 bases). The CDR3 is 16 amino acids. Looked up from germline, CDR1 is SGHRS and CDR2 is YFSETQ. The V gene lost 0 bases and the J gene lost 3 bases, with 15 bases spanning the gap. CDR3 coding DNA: TGCGCCAGCAGCTTGGCCGGTTCAGGGGAGGACACTGAAGCTTTCTTT. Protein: CASSLAGSGEDTEAFF. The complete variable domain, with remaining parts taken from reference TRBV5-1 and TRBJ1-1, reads KAGVTQTPRYLIKTRGQQVTLSCSPISGHRSVSWYQQTPGQGLQFLFEYFSETQRNKGNFPGRFSGRQFSNSRSEMNVSTLELGDSALYLCASSLAGSGEDTEAFFGQGTRLTVV.

The CDR3 sequence is CSVSRVMNTEAFF. The DNA of the CDR3 is TGCAGCGTGTCGCGGGTCATGAACACTGAAGCTTTCTTT. The chain couples TRBV29-1 to TRBJ1-1; D not resolved. The CDR3 loop spans 13 amino acids. Germline CDR1 and CDR2: SQVTM and ANQGSEA. Trimming pared 6 bases from V and 0 bases from J, leaving 11 bases between. The full variable domain, rest sourced from reference TRBV29-1 and TRBJ1-1, is SAVISQKPSRDICQRGTSLTIQCQVDSQVTMMFWYRQQPGQSLTLIATANQGSEATYESGFVIDKFPISRPNLTFSTLTVSNMSPEDSSIYLCSVSRVMNTEAFFGQGTRLTVV.

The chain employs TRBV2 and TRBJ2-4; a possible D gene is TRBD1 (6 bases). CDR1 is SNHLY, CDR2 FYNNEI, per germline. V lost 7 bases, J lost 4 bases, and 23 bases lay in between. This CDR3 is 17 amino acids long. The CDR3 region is CASIKAPAAGDKNIQYF. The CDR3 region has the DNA TGTGCCAGCATCAAGGCCCCCGCGGCAGGGGATAAAAACATTCAGTACTTC.

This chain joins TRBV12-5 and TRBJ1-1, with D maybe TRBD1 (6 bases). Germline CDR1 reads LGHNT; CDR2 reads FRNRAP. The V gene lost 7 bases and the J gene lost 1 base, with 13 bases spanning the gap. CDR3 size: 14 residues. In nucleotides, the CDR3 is TGTGCTAGTGCCGCGGGGGCTGGGAACACTGAAGCTTTCTTT. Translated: CASAAGAGNTEAFF. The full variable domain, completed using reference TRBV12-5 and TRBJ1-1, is DARVTQTPRHKVTEMGQEVTMRCQPILGHNTVFWYRQTMMQGLELLAYFRNRAPLDDSGMPKDRFSAEMPDATLATLKIQPSEPRDSAVYFCASAAGAGNTEAFFGQGTRLTVV.